The present T cell receptor (beta chain) was sequenced within a study of sequential checkpoint blockade in melanoma. As for the study in general: Patients were randomized 1:1 to nivolumab-then-ipilimumab or ipilimumab-then-nivolumab first-line. TCRbeta immunosequencing was performed on DNA from 91 pretreatment melanoma tumor samples. About two dozen patients had matched tumor biopsies before treatment and at week 13 after nivolumab or ipilimumab alone. Study outcomes and limitations: T-cell fraction and clonality followed PD-L1 and CD8+ counts, not mutational load.

Germline V CDR1 and CDR2: SGHDN, FVKESK. The CDR3 has 16 residues. Trimming took off 0 bases at V and 5 bases at J, with 16 bases between the two ends. Treatment in this sample: randomized to nivolumab then ipilimumab (arm A) or the reverse (arm B). In the case of this clone: The antigen is unknown.

The table came from immunoSEQ multiplex PCR; TCRdb's copy has only in-frame clones and leaves some out. Of about 11,000 clones listed, around 27% are singletons. The clonotype was recovered from a human donor with melanoma. Sequenced here: tumor tissue (inferred from file names), sampled from a patient given nivolumab and ipilimumab in sequence. The V call is TRBV14, the J call TRBJ2-5; D possibly uses TRBD1 or TRBD2 (5 bases each). In DNA form, the CDR3 reads TGTGCCAGCAGCCAAGATATTCGAGGGGCGCTGGAGACCCAGTACTTC. Translating it yields CASSQDIRGALETQYF.